One sample yielded the 31 T cell receptor beta chains listed below, sequenced in a study of beta chain features in type 1 diabetes. Study results and caveats: Among patients with Type 1 diabetes, TCRB CDR3s were moderately but significantly shorter in every one of the four CD4+ subsets.

Antigens of these TCRs are unknown. Expressed TCRB transcripts were sequenced after all isolated RNA was converted to cDNA. The repertoire was sequenced with immunoSEQ multiplex PCR; TCRdb's copy has only in-frame clones and lacks some. This table holds around 360,000 clones, 10% to 15% found once. The sample consisted of naive CD4+ T cells from blood. Receptor source: a woman in her late teens or twenties with type 1 diabetes.

In this sample, this clone turned up a few times. This rearrangement joins TRBV4-2 to TRBJ2-7, with 12 bases matching TRBD2. The V and J ends lost 1 base and 1 base, in that order; junction bases with no gene match: 5. Per germline, CDR1 LGHNA and CDR2 YNFKEQ. The CDR3 has 17 amino acids. This CDR3 is CASSQAYTSGRSYEQYF. In DNA, the CDR3 is TGTGCCAGCAGCCAAGCTTATACTAGCGGGAGGTCCTACGAGCAGTACTTC.

V gene TRBV9 combines with J gene TRBJ1-1; a possible D gene is TRBD1 (6 bases). Germline lookup yields CDR1 SGDLS and CDR2 YYNGEE. The V end was cut by 2 bases, the J end by 6 bases, with 11 bases between. CDR3 length: 13 residues. In nucleotides, the CDR3 is TGTGCCAGCAGCGTTTCGACAGGACCTGAAGCTTTCTTT. Translation gives CASSVSTGPEAFF.

This clone was seen a handful of times. The CDR3, as DNA: TGCGCCAGCAGCCAAGATGGAGTATATGGCTACACCTTC. It translates to CASSQDGVYGYTF. The J gene is TRBJ1-2, the V gene TRBV4-3; D gene uncertain. V dropped 0 bases and J dropped 5 bases, with 7 bases sitting between them. CDR3 size: 13 residues. Germline lookup yields CDR1 LGHNA and CDR2 YSLEER.

This clone has only a few counts. This same CDR3 is encoded by further DNA sequences in the sample. The genes are TRBV7-2 and TRBJ2-3; unclear D gene. Trimming stripped 1 base from V and 3 bases from J, with 8 bases between. The CDR3 consists of 14 residues. Germline lookup yields CDR1 SGHTA and CDR2 FQGNSA. The CDR3 is CASSLGPGTDTQYF. The CDR3 nucleotides read TGTGCCAGCAGCTTAGGTCCGGGTACAGATACGCAGTATTTT.

This chain links TRBV11-2 with TRBJ2-7, with 9 bases aligning to TRBD1. V dropped 1 base and J dropped 0; count of bases not matched to a gene: 1. This CDR3 spans 15 amino acids. In germline, CDR1 is SGHAT, CDR2 FQNNGV. DNA for the CDR3: TGTGCCAGCAGCTTAGGACAGGGGGACTCCTACGAGCAGTACTTC. It specifies CASSLGQGDSYEQYF.

The rearrangement uses TRBV9 and TRBJ2-5, with D tentatively TRBD1 (7 bases). This CDR3 comprises 10 residues. CDR1 is SGDLS and CDR2 is YYNGEE in the germline V gene. CDR3 residues: CAGGQKTQYF. In DNA form, the CDR3 reads TGTGCGGGGGGACAGAAGACCCAGTACTTC.

This clone was detected only a few times. At the DNA level, this CDR3 is encoded by other sequences in the same sample as well. The rearrangement uses TRBV30 and TRBJ2-1; D is undetermined. Trimming left V 0 bases short and J 6 bases short, with 6 bases between. The CDR3 extends over 12 amino acids. Germline lookup yields CDR1 GTSNPN and CDR2 SVGIG (reference sequence). CDR3 sequence (DNA): TGTGCCTGGAGTGTACGAGGCAATGAGCAGTTCTTC. Amino acid sequence: CAWSVRGNEQFF.

This sequence joins TRBV7-3 and TRBJ2-7; weak D call: TRBD1 (6 bases). The CDR3 length is 14 residues. Germline assignment: CDR1 SGHTA and CDR2 FQGTGA. With 5 bases removed from V and 0 bases from J, the gap between germline ends came to 11 bases. Here the CDR3 DNA reads TGTGCCAGCAGCCCACAGGGTAGCTCCTACGAGCAGTACTTC. Residues: CASSPQGSSYEQYF.

This chain uses TRBV5-1 with TRBJ2-4; the D gene is possibly TRBD2 (5 bases). This CDR3 has 15 residues. Trimming left V 0 bases short and J 0 bases short, with 7 bases between. CDR1 SGHRS and CDR2 YFSETQ come from the germline V gene. In nucleotides, the CDR3 is TGCGCCAGCAGCTTGGGAGGGCTAGCCAAAAACATTCAGTACTTC. Amino acids: CASSLGGLAKNIQYF.

This chain joins TRBV6-5 and TRBJ2-3, with 9 bases fitting TRBD2. V lost 3 bases to trimming and J lost 6 bases; unmatched junction nucleotides: 4. Germline assignment: CDR1 MNHEY and CDR2 SVGAGI. This CDR3 contains 14 residues. The CDR3 DNA sequence: TGTGCCAGCAGTTATCGGCTAGCGGGGGATACGCAGTATTTT. This sequence encodes CASSYRLAGDTQYF.

This clone was found a few times. This chain links TRBV29-1 with TRBJ2-7, with 11 bases aligning to TRBD2. Germline CDR1 SQVTM, CDR2 ANQGSEA. Losses at the gene ends were 5 bases for V and 7 bases for J; bases not matched to a gene: 13. This CDR3 contains 15 residues. In DNA form, the CDR3 reads TGCAGCGTTAGGGGAGGGACTAGCGGAGCGCTTGAGCAGTACTTC. Translated: CSVRGGTSGALEQYF.

This clone occurred a few times. The chain links TRBV7-2 to TRBJ1-5; TRBD1 aligns across 7 bases. With 5 bases clipped from V and 4 bases from J, the junction kept 5 bases outside the gene matches. The CDR3 has 14 residues. From germline, CDR1 is SGHTA and CDR2 FQGNSA. CDR3 sequence: CASSMYRGNQPQHF. In DNA form, the CDR3 reads TGTGCCAGCAGCATGTACAGGGGAAATCAGCCCCAGCATTTT.

V gene TRBV9 combines with J gene TRBJ2-5; possible D gene TRBD1, 5 bases. Germline V CDR1 and CDR2: SGDLS, YYNGEE. With 4 bases removed from V and 2 bases from J, the gap between germline ends came to 15 bases. CDR3 size: 15 residues. The CDR3 here is CASSPKARGQETQYF. The CDR3 DNA reads TGTGCCAGCAGCCCCAAGGCTAGGGGACAAGAGACCCAGTACTTC.

The chain is built from TRBV7-2 and TRBJ2-1, with D hard to call. The CDR3 spans 12 residues. CDR1 and CDR2 (germline): SGHTA, FQGNSA. Trimming removed 8 bases at V and 6 bases at J, with 11 bases between. DNA for the CDR3: TGTGCCAGCGGCGAGGCGTCCAATGAGCAGTTCTTC. Translated, it gives CASGEASNEQFF.

For this clone: Other DNA sequences in this specimen translate into the identical CDR3. The CDR3 protein is CAWSVRETQYF. For the CDR3, the DNA is TGTGCCTGGAGTGTCCGGGAGACCCAGTACTTC. The chain couples TRBV30 to TRBJ2-5; D gene ambiguous. CDR3 length: 11 amino acids. Germline CDR1 is GTSNPN and CDR2 is SVGIG (reference sequence). Trimming removed 0 bases at V and 5 bases at J, with 4 bases between.

The chain recombines TRBV29-1 with TRBJ1-1, with 7 bases that match TRBD1. Trimming cost V 6 bases and J 3 bases; bases outside gene matches: 7. The CDR3 spans 13 residues. Germline values: CDR1 SQVTM, CDR2 ANQGSEA. CDR3 DNA: TGCAGCGTCGGTTACAGGGGTGACACTGAAGCTTTCTTT. Translation gives CSVGYRGDTEAFF.

The rearrangement links TRBV2 to TRBJ1-4, with D possibly matching TRBD1 (6 bases). The CDR3 runs to 13 residues. V was trimmed by 6 bases and J by 8 bases, leaving 13 bases between them. From germline, CDR1 is SNHLY and CDR2 FYNNEI. For the CDR3, the DNA is TGTGCCAGCAGATGGGACAATCGAGAAAAACTGTTTTTT. It translates to CASRWDNREKLFF.

The table lists this clone with a few counts. In DNA, the CDR3 is TGTGCCAGCAGCTTTCCGGGACAGAACTACACCTTC. Its protein product is CASSFPGQNYTF. V is TRBV7-2 and J is TRBJ1-2; 7 nucleotides agree with TRBD1. The junction had 5 bases not matched to a gene; V was cut back by 3 bases and J by 10 bases. The germline V gene encodes CDR1 SGHTA and CDR2 FQGNSA. CDR3 size: 12 residues.

A few counts support this clone. The CDR3 region is CASRDSRSGANVLTF. The DNA of the CDR3 is TGTGCCAGCCGGGACAGCCGCTCTGGGGCCAACGTCCTGACTTTC. The chain carries TRBV19 and TRBJ2-6, with TRBD1 matching over 7 bases. The CDR3 covers 15 residues. The V and J ends lost 9 bases and 0 bases, in that order; junction bases with no gene match: 5. Per germline, CDR1 LNHDA and CDR2 SQIVND (reference sequence). The entire variable domain, with the rest obtained from reference TRBV19 and TRBJ2-6, is as follows: DGGITQSPKYLFRKEGQNVTLSCEQNLNHDAMYWYRQDPGQGLRLIYYSQIVNDFQKGDIAEGYSVSREKKESFPLTVTSAQKNPTAFYLCASRDSRSGANVLTFGAGSRLTVL.

The gene calls are TRBV6-6 and TRBJ1-1; no firm D call. Germline lookup yields CDR1 MNHNY and CDR2 SVGAGI (reference sequence). Trimming took 2 bases from V and 1 from J, leaving 8 bases between them. CDR3 size: 14 residues. DNA for the CDR3: TGTGCCAGCAGTTACCTGGAGTGGAACACTGAAGCTTTCTTT. It encodes CASSYLEWNTEAFF.

The chain recombines TRBV5-4 with TRBJ1-6, with D possibly being TRBD1 (5 bases). This CDR3 region has 15 residues. V was shortened by 6 bases and J by 8 bases, with 18 bases between the two germline ends. Germline CDR1 is SGHNT and CDR2 is YYREEE (reference sequence). In nucleotides, the CDR3 is TGTGCCAGCACCCTCTTCGACAGAGCACATTCACCCCTCCACTTT. Protein: CASTLFDRAHSPLHF.

This clone turned up a few times. This chain joins TRBV30 and TRBJ2-7; TRBD2 is a possible D gene (5 bases). The germline gives CDR1 GTSNPN, CDR2 SVGIG (reference sequence). The CDR3 sequence is 15 residues long. Trimming cost V 3 bases and J 4 bases, with 19 bases left between them. CDR3 nucleotide sequence: TGTGCCTGGAGGGGCAAACCGGGAATCCGTTACGAGCAGTACTTC. It yields the protein CAWRGKPGIRYEQYF.

CDR3 nucleotide sequence: TGTGCCAGCAGCTTAGTTCCCACCCGGGGAACCTACGAGCAGTACTTC. It specifies CASSLVPTRGTYEQYF. This chain uses TRBV7-2 with TRBJ2-7; the D gene is possibly TRBD2 (5 bases). This CDR3 is 16 amino acids long. V was trimmed by 1 base and J by 2 bases, leaving 15 bases between them. In germline, CDR1 is SGHTA, CDR2 FQGNSA.

This clone appeared a few times. The chain joins TRBV9 to TRBJ2-2; no reliable D call. Trimming removed 3 bases from V and 8 bases from J, with 5 bases in between. Germline V gives CDR1 SGDLS, CDR2 YYNGEE. The CDR3 sequence is 11 residues long. In nucleotides, the CDR3 is TGTGCCAGCAGCGGGAGTGGGGAGCTGTTTTTT. Translating gives CASSGSGELFF.

This chain links TRBV9 with TRBJ2-3, with 10 bases lining up with TRBD2. The V segment lost 0 bases and the J segment 4 bases; nucleotides outside the gene matches: 8. The germline gives CDR1 SGDLS, CDR2 YYNGEE. The CDR3 runs 17 residues. CDR3 in DNA: TGTGCCAGCAGCGTAGGGGTAGCGGGGGGTATGGCAGATACGCAGTATTTT. Protein sequence: CASSVGVAGGMADTQYF.

This clone was counted a few times. The chain couples TRBV6-5 to TRBJ2-1, with 9 positions matching TRBD2. The CDR3 runs 15 residues. Germline CDR1 reads MNHEY; CDR2 reads SVGAGI. J lost 3 bases, V lost 6 bases, and 6 bases had no gene match. CDR3 in amino acids: CASSPIAGVYNEQFF. The CDR3 nucleotides are TGTGCCAGCAGCCCTATAGCGGGAGTCTACAATGAGCAGTTCTTC.

The chain couples TRBV6-5 to TRBJ1-1, with 9 bases lining up with TRBD1. The trim removed 4 bases at V and 4 bases at J, leaving 4 bases unmatched. The CDR3 is made up of 14 amino acids. Germline V CDR1 and CDR2: MNHEY, SVGAGI. The CDR3 DNA is TGTGCCAGCAGTTCCGGGACAGGGATCACTGAAGCTTTCTTT. It yields the protein CASSSGTGITEAFF.

The chain is built from TRBV19 and TRBJ1-1, with 7 bases aligning to TRBD1. The germline CDR1 and CDR2 sequences are LNHDA and SQIVND (reference sequence). The CDR3 consists of 15 residues. J gave up 1 base and V 4 bases, and 6 bases lay outside the gene matches. As DNA, the CDR3 is TGTGCCAGTAGTACCCGACAGGGACCGAACACTGAAGCTTTCTTT. Translated: CASSTRQGPNTEAFF.

A few counts support this clone. V and J are TRBV6-5 and TRBJ2-1; D is uncertain. There are 12 residues in the CDR3. Deletions cut 8 bases from V and 5 bases from J, with 10 bases between. CDR1 MNHEY and CDR2 SVGAGI come from the germline V gene. CDR3 sequence reads: CASCSRNNEQFF. For the CDR3, the DNA is TGTGCCAGCTGTAGCAGAAACAATGAGCAGTTCTTC.

The CDR3 reads CASSYSGRAYEQYF. DNA of the CDR3: TGCGCCAGCAGCTACAGTGGGAGGGCCTACGAGCAGTACTTC. V and J are TRBV5-1 and TRBJ2-7; 7 bases are a match to TRBD2. Germline V CDR1 and CDR2: SGHRS, YFSETQ. With V trimmed by 3 bases and J by 2 bases, 5 bases remained unmatched. The CDR3 has 14 amino acids. Full variable domain (missing parts from reference TRBV5-1 and TRBJ2-7): KAGVTQTPRYLIKTRGQQVTLSCSPISGHRSVSWYQQTPGQGLQFLFEYFSETQRNKGNFPGRFSGRQFSNSRSEMNVSTLELGDSALYLCASSYSGRAYEQYFGPGTRLTVT.

The rearrangement links TRBV6-5 to TRBJ1-1; TRBD1 matches at 9 bases. CDR1 MNHEY and CDR2 SVGAGI come from the germline V gene. CDR3 size: 15 residues. Trimming removed 7 bases from V and 5 bases from J; junction bases left unmatched: 11. In DNA form, the CDR3 reads TGTGCCAGCACCGACAGGGGGTCATTTGGGACTGAAGCTTTCTTT. Residues: CASTDRGSFGTEAFF.